This passage covers 9 T cell receptor beta chains from one sample sequenced in a study of shared clonotypes between healthy human individuals (dated by TCRdb to 2018 to 2021). CD8 naive samples were obtained by positive selection for CCR7 among CD45RO-negative cells, yielding a CD45RA+CCR7+ population from which TemRA cells were excluded. Receptor libraries were prepared by the immunoSEQ multiplex PCR assay. The table was pulled from immuneACCESS by TCRdb, which kept in-frame rearrangements only. Such tables lose some clones; where checked, under half of the loss comes from unresolved V genes, and the rest has no known cause. The sample data list approximately 2,000,000 clones, and around 93% of these were observed just once. Around 1.7% of the sample is in the top ten clones. The sample consisted of naive CD8+ T cells from PBMCs. Taken with the paper, the label for cell subset or site translates to: CD45RA+CCR7+. The receptors were gathered from a man between 18 and 35 years old in good health. Some clones in this sample may be carry-over from other donors' samples.

This clone was counted once. The genes are TRBV6-1 and TRBJ2-3, with unresolved D. This CDR3 comprises 13 residues. Germline V gives CDR1 MNHNS, CDR2 SASEGT. With 6 bases removed from V and 0 bases from J, the gap between germline ends came to 7 bases. The CDR3 sequence: CASRVLSTDTQYF. The CDR3 nucleotides are TGTGCCAGCAGGGTCCTCAGCACAGATACGCAGTATTTT.

The chain employs TRBV6-5 and TRBJ1-4; D possibly corresponds to TRBD1 (6 bases). This CDR3 comprises 16 residues. Germline V gene lookup returns CDR1 MNHEY and CDR2 SVGAGI. V was shortened by 2 bases and J by 0 bases, with 10 bases between the two germline ends. CDR3 coding DNA: TGTGCCAGCAGTTACAGACAGGTAGCAACTAATGAAAAACTGTTTTTT. This encodes CASSYRQVATNEKLFF.

Only one count was recorded for this clone. The V gene is TRBV27, the J gene TRBJ1-1, with 8 bases lining up with TRBD1. The CDR3 has 15 residues. The junction had 10 bases not matched to a gene; V was cut back by 7 bases and J by 3 bases. The V gene's germline CDR1 is MNHEY and CDR2 SMNVEV (reference sequence). The CDR3 DNA reads as TGTGCCAGCAAAGGCAGGGGGCGCGGGGACACTGAAGCTTTCTTT. Encoded protein: CASKGRGRGDTEAFF.

This sequence joins TRBV11-2 and TRBJ1-1; D is possibly TRBD1 (6 bases). Germline lookup yields CDR1 SGHAT and CDR2 FQNNGV. Trimming left V 5 bases short and J 0 bases short, with 10 bases between. This CDR3 region has 14 residues. CDR3 sequence reads: CASSPGGLNTEAFF. In DNA, the CDR3 is TGTGCCAGCAGCCCTGGGGGCCTGAACACTGAAGCTTTCTTT.

This chain joins TRBV27 and TRBJ2-1; D might be TRBD1 or TRBD2, each matching 6 bases. The CDR3 has 18 residues. Germline V CDR1 and CDR2: MNHEY, SMNVEV (reference sequence). The ends were cut back, 4 bases at V and 5 bases at J, with 24 bases in the middle. The CDR3 region is CASSSIPGATIIHNEQFF. The CDR3 bases are TGTGCCAGCAGTTCGATTCCGGGGGCAACAATAATTCACAATGAGCAGTTCTTC.

This clone has a handful of counts. Other nucleotide sequences in the sample specify the same CDR3. The rearrangement links TRBV27 to TRBJ1-1, with a tentative D call TRBD1 (5 bases). The CDR3 consists of 13 residues. Germline V CDR1 and CDR2: MNHEY, SMNVEV (reference sequence). V lost 0 bases and J 4 bases, leaving 6 bases between the germline ends. Written as DNA, the CDR3 is TGTGCCAGCAGTTTATCGGGGGGCACTGAAGCTTTCTTT. It translates to CASSLSGGTEAFF.

This chain links TRBV7-3 with TRBJ2-1; no clear D. The germline V gene has CDR1 SGHTA and CDR2 FQGTGA. The V end lost 5 bases, the J end lost 5 bases, and 13 bases lay between the germline ends. The CDR3 sequence is 14 residues long. The CDR3 bases are TGTGCCAGCAGCGTGGCCAGCCTAGACAATGAGCAGTTCTTC. It codes for CASSVASLDNEQFF.

There are a few counts of this clone. V is TRBV7-9 and J is TRBJ2-7; 7 nucleotides agree with TRBD1. The CDR3 length is 13 residues. Trimming took 2 bases from V and 5 from J; bases not matched to a gene: 3. Looked up from germline, CDR1 is SEHNR and CDR2 is FQNEAQ (reference sequence). DNA for the CDR3: TGTGCCAGCAGCTTACCGACAGGGAACGAGCAGTACTTC. Translation gives CASSLPTGNEQYF.

Only one count was recorded for this clone. The chain links TRBV5-4 to TRBJ1-2; 7 bases map to TRBD1. Germline V gene data show CDR1 as SGHNT and CDR2 as YYREEE (reference sequence). J lost 7 bases, V lost 2 bases, and 8 bases had no gene match. The CDR3 covers 14 residues. As DNA, the CDR3 is TGTGCCAGCAGCTTTATAGGGGGCGCGGGTGGCTACACCTTC. Translated, it gives CASSFIGGAGGYTF.